The 14 T cell receptor beta chains below all came from one sample that was sequenced in a study of cytomegalovirus exposure and HLA in healthy donors. PCR was performed using 60 Vbeta and 13 Jbeta primers. Here immunoSEQ multiplex PCR was the method, and the copy in TCRdb shows in-frame clones only, minus some. This sample has about 120,000 clones, with about 83% found just once. The sample was PBMCs. The receptors were gathered from a woman between 35 and 50 years old in good health and CMV-seropositive.

This clone was counted a few times. J is TRBJ2-7 and V is TRBV30; 8 bases map to TRBD2. Unmatched junction bases numbered 4, after V lost 2 bases and J lost 4 bases. From germline, CDR1 is GTSNPN and CDR2 SVGIG (reference sequence). The CDR3 is 13 residues long. CDR3 sequence reads: CAWSLTSVYEQYF. For the CDR3, the DNA is TGTGCCTGGAGTTTGACTAGCGTGTACGAGCAGTACTTC.

This chain links TRBV4-1 with TRBJ1-4; 7 nucleotides align to TRBD1. CDR1 is MGHRA and CDR2 is YSYEKL in the germline V gene. The ends lost 4 bases at V and 0 bases at J; junction bases unmatched: 8. The CDR3 runs 17 residues. The CDR3 loop reads CASSPRGTRSTNEKLFF. The CDR3 DNA reads as TGCGCCAGCAGCCCCAGGGGGACCAGATCAACTAATGAAAAACTGTTTTTT.

This chain uses TRBV10-3 with TRBJ1-1, with TRBD1 matching 10 bases. The V gene's germline CDR1 is ENHRY and CDR2 SYGVKD. This CDR3 contains 15 residues. Trimming removed 3 bases from V and 0 bases from J; junction bases left unmatched: 1. CDR3 residues: CAISDGQGVNTEAFF. The DNA of the CDR3 is TGTGCCATCAGTGACGGACAGGGGGTGAACACTGAAGCTTTCTTT.

This clone showed up just once. The chain employs TRBV6-6 and TRBJ1-1; no clear D gene. The CDR3 is 13 amino acids. Deletions cut 4 bases from V and 5 bases from J, with 11 bases between. Germline loops: CDR1 MNHNY, CDR2 SVGAGI (reference sequence). The CDR3 reads CASSSGVGTEAFF. The CDR3 bases are TGTGCCAGCAGTTCCGGGGTCGGAACTGAAGCTTTCTTT.

As DNA, the CDR3 is TGTGCCAGCATACTCTCCGGGACTAGCGGAATCAATGAGCAGTTCTTC. It is translated as CASILSGTSGINEQFF. The J gene is TRBJ2-1, the V gene TRBV7-8; 11 bases agree with TRBD2. With 7 bases clipped from V and 6 bases from J, the junction kept 11 bases outside the gene matches. The CDR3 has 16 residues. CDR1 SGHVS and CDR2 FQNEAQ come from the germline V gene.

About this clone: At the DNA level, this CDR3 is encoded by other sequences in the same sample as well. The chain carries TRBV5-6 and TRBJ1-6; D is uncertain. CDR3 size: 17 residues. Germline V gene sequence: CDR1 SGHDT, CDR2 YYEEEE. The V end lost 0 bases, the J end lost 0 bases, and 10 bases lay between the germline ends. DNA for the CDR3: TGTGCCAGCAGCTTGGGGGGAGTAAGCTCCTATAATTCACCCCTCCACTTT. Its translation: CASSLGGVSSYNSPLHF.

The gene calls are TRBV9 and TRBJ2-3; 9 bases map to TRBD2. With 7 bases clipped from V and 6 bases from J, the junction kept 15 bases outside the gene matches. Germline lookup yields CDR1 SGDLS and CDR2 YYNGEE. The CDR3 runs 16 residues. The CDR3 sequence is CASGPKWAGGADTQYF. CDR3 nucleotide sequence: TGTGCCAGCGGACCCAAGTGGGCGGGAGGGGCGGATACGCAGTATTTT.

V and J are TRBV5-1 and TRBJ2-1, with TRBD2 as a possible D gene (5 bases). Germline V CDR1 and CDR2: SGHRS, YFSETQ. CDR3 length equals 14 residues. V lost 3 bases, J lost 5 bases, and 12 bases lay in between. The CDR3 DNA reads TGCGCCAGCAGCTCCGGAGCGGAACACAATGAGCAGTTCTTC. It encodes CASSSGAEHNEQFF.

The gene calls are TRBV6-5 and TRBJ2-7, with 7 bases identical to TRBD1. V shed 5 bases and J 5 bases; nucleotides not matched to a gene: 12. This CDR3 has 15 amino acids. Germline CDR1 and CDR2: MNHEY and SVGAGI. DNA for the CDR3: TGTGCCAGCAGTCCGTCGGGACAGAGGTCGAACGAGCAGTACTTC. Amino acid sequence: CASSPSGQRSNEQYF.

This rearrangement joins TRBV7-9 to TRBJ1-6; D is unresolved. V shed 2 bases and J shed 5 bases, with 7 bases lying between them. Per germline, CDR1 SEHNR and CDR2 FQNEAQ (reference sequence). The CDR3 is made up of 14 amino acids. DNA of the CDR3: TGTGCCAGCAGCTTATACGTAGATAATTCACCCCTCCACTTT. Protein product: CASSLYVDNSPLHF. Full variable domain (outside the CDR3, taken from reference TRBV7-9 and TRBJ1-6): DTGVSQNPRHKITKRGQNVTFRCDPISEHNRLYWYRQTLGQGPEFLTYFQNEAQLEKSRLLSDRFSAERPKGSFSTLEIQRTEQGDSAMYLCASSLYVDNSPLHFGNGTRLTVT.

On this clone itself: The germline gene is not matched at one end of the junction; a read error may be the cause. Other DNA sequences from this sample encode an identical CDR3 as well. The rearrangement joins TRBV7-3 to TRBJ1-6; 7 bases line up with TRBD1. The CDR3 totals 14 residues. Looked up from germline, CDR1 is SGHTA and CDR2 is FQGTGA. CDR3 protein: CASSPTGYNSPLHF. DNA for the CDR3: TGTGCCAGCAGCCCGACAGGGTATAATTCCCCCCTCCACTTT. Looking up the rest from reference TRBV7-3 and TRBJ1-6 gives the full variable domain: GAGVSQTPSNKVTEKGKYVELRCDPISGHTALYWYRQSLGQGPEFLIYFQGTGAADDSGLPNDRFFAVRPEGSVSTLKIQRTERGDSAVYLCASSPTGYNSPLHFGNGTRLTVT.

The gene calls are TRBV5-6 and TRBJ2-7; 7 bases agree with TRBD2. Losses at the gene ends were 3 bases for V and 0 bases for J; bases not matched to a gene: 6. The germline V gene encodes CDR1 SGHDT and CDR2 YYEEEE. The length of the CDR3 is 15 residues. CDR3 DNA sequence: TGTGCCAGCAGCTCGGGGGGTTTTATCTCCTACGAGCAGTACTTC. Translation gives CASSSGGFISYEQYF.

The gene calls are TRBV11-2 and TRBJ1-1, with 8 bases aligning to TRBD1. With V trimmed by 5 bases and J by 4 bases, 9 bases remained unmatched. The germline gives CDR1 SGHAT, CDR2 FQNNGV. The CDR3 has 15 amino acids. The CDR3 DNA follows: TGTGCCAGCAGCACCGGCGACAGGGGTTTCACTGAAGCTTTCTTT. Protein product: CASSTGDRGFTEAFF.

This clone was observed once. The CDR3 bases are TGCAGTGCTAGCACGCGGGATACGCAGTATTTT. It is translated as CSASTRDTQYF. The chain combines TRBV20-1 with TRBJ2-3; D is ambiguous. The germline V gene encodes CDR1 DFQATT and CDR2 SNEGSKA (reference sequence). CDR3 length: 11 residues. The germline V and J ends were trimmed by 3 bases and 6 bases, with 7 bases remaining between them.